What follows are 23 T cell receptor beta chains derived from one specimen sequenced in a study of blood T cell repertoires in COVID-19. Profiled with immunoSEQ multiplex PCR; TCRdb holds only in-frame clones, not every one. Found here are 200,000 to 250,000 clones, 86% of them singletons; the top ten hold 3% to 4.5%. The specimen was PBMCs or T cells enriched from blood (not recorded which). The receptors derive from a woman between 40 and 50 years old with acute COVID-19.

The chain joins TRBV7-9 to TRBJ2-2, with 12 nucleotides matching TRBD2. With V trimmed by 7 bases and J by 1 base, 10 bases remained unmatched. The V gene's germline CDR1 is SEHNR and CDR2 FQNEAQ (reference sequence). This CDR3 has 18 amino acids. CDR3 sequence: CASTKFSGLAGNTGELFF. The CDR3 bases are TGTGCCAGCACCAAATTCTCGGGACTAGCGGGGAACACCGGGGAGCTGTTTTTT.

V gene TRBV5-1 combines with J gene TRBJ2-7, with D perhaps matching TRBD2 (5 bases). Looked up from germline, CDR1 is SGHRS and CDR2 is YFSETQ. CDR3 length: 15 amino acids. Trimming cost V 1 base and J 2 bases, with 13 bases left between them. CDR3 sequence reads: CASSLWRTGTYEQYF. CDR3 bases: TGCGCCAGCAGCTTGTGGAGGACGGGAACCTACGAGCAGTACTTC.

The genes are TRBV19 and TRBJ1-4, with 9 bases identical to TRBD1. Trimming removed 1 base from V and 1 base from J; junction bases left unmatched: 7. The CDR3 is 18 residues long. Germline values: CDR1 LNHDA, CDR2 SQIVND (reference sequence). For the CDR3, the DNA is TGTGCCAGTAGTATAGCTGGGACAGGGACGCGAACTAATGAAAAACTGTTTTTT. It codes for CASSIAGTGTRTNEKLFF.

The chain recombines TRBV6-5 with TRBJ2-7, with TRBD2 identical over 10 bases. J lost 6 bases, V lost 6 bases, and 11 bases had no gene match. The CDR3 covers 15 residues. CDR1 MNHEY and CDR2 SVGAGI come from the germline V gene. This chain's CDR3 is CASSLSSGSLIEQYF. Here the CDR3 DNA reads TGTGCCAGCAGCCTCTCTAGCGGGAGCCTTATCGAGCAGTACTTC.

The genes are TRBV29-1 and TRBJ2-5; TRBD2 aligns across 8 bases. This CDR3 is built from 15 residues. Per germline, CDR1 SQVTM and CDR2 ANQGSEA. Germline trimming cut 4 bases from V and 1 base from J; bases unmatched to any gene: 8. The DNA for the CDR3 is TGCAGCGTTGCTATCAGCGGGAGCCTCCAAGAGACCCAGTACTTC. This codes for CSVAISGSLQETQYF. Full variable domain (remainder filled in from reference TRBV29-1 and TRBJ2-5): SAVISQKPSRDICQRGTSLTIQCQVDSQVTMMFWYRQQPGQSLTLIATANQGSEATYESGFVIDKFPISRPNLTFSTLTVSNMSPEDSSIYLCSVAISGSLQETQYFGPGTRLLVL.

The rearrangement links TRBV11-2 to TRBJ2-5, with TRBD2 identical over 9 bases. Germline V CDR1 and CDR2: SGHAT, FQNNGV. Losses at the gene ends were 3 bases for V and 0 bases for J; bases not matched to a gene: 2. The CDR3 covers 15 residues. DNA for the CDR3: TGTGCCAGCAGCTTTCTAGCGGGGTACCAAGAGACCCAGTACTTC. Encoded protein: CASSFLAGYQETQYF.

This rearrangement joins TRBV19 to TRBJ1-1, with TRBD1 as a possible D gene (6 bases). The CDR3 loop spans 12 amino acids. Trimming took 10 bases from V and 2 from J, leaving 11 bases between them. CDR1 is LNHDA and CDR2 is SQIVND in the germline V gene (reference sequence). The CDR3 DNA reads TGTGCCACCAAACAGGGTAACACTGAAGCTTTCTTT. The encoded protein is CATKQGNTEAFF. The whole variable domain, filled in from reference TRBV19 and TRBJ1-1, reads DGGITQSPKYLFRKEGQNVTLSCEQNLNHDAMYWYRQDPGQGLRLIYYSQIVNDFQKGDIAEGYSVSREKKESFPLTVTSAQKNPTAFYLCATKQGNTEAFFGQGTRLTVV.

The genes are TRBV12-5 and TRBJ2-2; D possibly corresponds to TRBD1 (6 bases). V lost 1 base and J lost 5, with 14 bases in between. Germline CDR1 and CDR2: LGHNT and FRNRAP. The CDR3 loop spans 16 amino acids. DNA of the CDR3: TGTGCTAGTGGTTTGGAGGCAGGGGTGAGGACCGGGGAGCTGTTTTTT. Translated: CASGLEAGVRTGELFF.

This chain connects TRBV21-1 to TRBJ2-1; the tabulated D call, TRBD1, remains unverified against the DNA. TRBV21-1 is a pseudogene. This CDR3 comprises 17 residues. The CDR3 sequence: CASSPTGTLCSYNEQFF. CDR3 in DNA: TGTGCCAGCAGCCCTACAGGGACACTTTGCTCCTACAATGAGCAGTTCTTC.

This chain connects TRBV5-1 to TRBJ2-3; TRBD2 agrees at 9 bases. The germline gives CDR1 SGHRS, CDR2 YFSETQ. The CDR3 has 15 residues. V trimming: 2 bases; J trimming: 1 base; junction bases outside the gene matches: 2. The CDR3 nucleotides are TGCGCCAGCAGCTTTAGCGGGAGCGGCACAGATACGCAGTATTTT. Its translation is CASSFSGSGTDTQYF.

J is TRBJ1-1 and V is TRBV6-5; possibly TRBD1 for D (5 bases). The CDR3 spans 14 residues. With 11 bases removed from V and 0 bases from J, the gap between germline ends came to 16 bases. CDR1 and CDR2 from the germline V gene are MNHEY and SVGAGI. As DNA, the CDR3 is TGTGCCGGCAAGCAGGGTGACATGAACACTGAAGCTTTCTTT. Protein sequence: CAGKQGDMNTEAFF.

DNA of the CDR3: TGTGCCAGCAGTCTGACAGGGAACACTGAAGCTTTCTTT. It yields the protein CASSLTGNTEAFF. The V gene is TRBV7-2, the J gene TRBJ1-1, with D perhaps matching TRBD1 (6 bases). The length of the CDR3 is 13 residues. The germline CDR1 and CDR2 sequences are SGHTA and FQGNSA. V was trimmed by 6 bases and J by 1 base, leaving 9 bases between them.

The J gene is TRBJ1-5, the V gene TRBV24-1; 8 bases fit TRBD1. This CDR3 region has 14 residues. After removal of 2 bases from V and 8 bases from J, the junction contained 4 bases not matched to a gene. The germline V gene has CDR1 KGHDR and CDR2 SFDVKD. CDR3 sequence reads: CATSDSDRGEPQHF. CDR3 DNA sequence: TGTGCCACCAGTGATTCCGACAGGGGAGAGCCCCAGCATTTT.

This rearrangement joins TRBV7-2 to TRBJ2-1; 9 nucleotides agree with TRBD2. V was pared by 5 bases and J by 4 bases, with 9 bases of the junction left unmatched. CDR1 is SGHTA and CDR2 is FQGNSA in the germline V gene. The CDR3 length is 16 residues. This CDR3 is CASSGLAGEAYNEQFF. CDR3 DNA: TGTGCCAGCAGCGGGTTAGCGGGAGAGGCTTACAATGAGCAGTTCTTC.

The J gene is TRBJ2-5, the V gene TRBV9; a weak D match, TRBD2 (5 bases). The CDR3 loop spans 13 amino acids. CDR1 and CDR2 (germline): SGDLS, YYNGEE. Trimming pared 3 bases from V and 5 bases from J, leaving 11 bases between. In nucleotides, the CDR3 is TGTGCCAGCAGCGAGGAGGTGGGGGAGACCCAGTACTTC. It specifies CASSEEVGETQYF. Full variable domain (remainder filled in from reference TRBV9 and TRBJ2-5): DSGVTQTPKHLITATGQRVTLRCSPRSGDLSVYWYQQSLDQGLQFLIQYYNGEERAKGNILERFSAQQFPDLHSELNLSSLELGDSALYFCASSEEVGETQYFGPGTRLLVL.

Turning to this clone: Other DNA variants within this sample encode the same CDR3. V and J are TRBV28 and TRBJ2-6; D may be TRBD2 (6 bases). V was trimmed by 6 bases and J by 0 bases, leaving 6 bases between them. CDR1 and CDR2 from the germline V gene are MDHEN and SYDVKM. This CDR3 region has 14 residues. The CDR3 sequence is CASSGSSGANVLTF. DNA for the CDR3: TGTGCCAGCAGCGGGAGCTCTGGGGCCAACGTCCTGACTTTC.

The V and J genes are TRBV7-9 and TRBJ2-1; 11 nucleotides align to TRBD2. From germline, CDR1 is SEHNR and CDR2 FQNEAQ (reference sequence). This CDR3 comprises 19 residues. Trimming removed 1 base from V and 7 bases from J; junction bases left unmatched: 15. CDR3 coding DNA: TGTGCCAGCAGCTTAGGGCTAGCGGGAGGTCGGAGAACCCGAAATGAGCAGTTCTTC. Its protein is CASSLGLAGGRRTRNEQFF.

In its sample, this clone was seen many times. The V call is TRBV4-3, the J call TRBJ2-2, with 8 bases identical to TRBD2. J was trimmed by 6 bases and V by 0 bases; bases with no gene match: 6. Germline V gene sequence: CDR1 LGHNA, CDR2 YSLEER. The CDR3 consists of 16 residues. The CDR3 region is CASSQDSAGVAGELFF. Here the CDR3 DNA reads TGCGCCAGCAGCCAAGATTCAGCGGGAGTAGCCGGGGAGCTGTTTTTT.

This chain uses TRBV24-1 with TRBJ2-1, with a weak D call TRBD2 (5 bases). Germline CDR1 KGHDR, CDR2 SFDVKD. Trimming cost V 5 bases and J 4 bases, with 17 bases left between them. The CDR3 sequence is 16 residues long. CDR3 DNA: TGTGCCACCAGTGGAGTTAGACTACCCCCGTACAATGAGCAGTTCTTC. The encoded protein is CATSGVRLPPYNEQFF.

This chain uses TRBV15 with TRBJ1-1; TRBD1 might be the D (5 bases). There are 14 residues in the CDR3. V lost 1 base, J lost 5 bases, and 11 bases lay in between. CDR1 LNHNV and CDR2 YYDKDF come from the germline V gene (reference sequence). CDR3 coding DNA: TGTGCCACCAGCAGAGTTGGGGGAGGGACTGAAGCTTTCTTT. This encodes CATSRVGGGTEAFF.

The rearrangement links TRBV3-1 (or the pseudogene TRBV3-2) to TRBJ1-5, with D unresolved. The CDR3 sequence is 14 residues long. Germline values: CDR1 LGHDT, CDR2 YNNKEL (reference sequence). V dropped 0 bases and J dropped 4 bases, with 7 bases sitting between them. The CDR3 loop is CASSQEPGNQPQHF. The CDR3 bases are TGTGCCAGCAGCCAAGAGCCGGGGAATCAGCCCCAGCATTTT.

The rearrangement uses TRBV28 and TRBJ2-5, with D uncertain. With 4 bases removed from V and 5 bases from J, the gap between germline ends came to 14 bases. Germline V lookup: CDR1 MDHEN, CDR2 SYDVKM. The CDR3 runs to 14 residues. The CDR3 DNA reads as TGTGCCAGCAGTTCTCCCCCCCGGGTGGAGACCCAGTACTTC. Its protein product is CASSSPPRVETQYF.

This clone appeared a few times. The CDR3 sequence: CASSSEGPSQLYEQYF. The CDR3 DNA reads TGTGCCAGCAGCTCGGAGGGACCCAGCCAGTTGTACGAGCAGTACTTC. The chain uses TRBV7-7 and TRBJ2-7; the D gene is possibly TRBD2 (6 bases). Trimming took off 4 bases at V and 4 bases at J, with 20 bases between the two ends. Germline V gene sequence: CDR1 SSHAT, CDR2 FNYEAQ (reference sequence). This CDR3 is 16 amino acids long.